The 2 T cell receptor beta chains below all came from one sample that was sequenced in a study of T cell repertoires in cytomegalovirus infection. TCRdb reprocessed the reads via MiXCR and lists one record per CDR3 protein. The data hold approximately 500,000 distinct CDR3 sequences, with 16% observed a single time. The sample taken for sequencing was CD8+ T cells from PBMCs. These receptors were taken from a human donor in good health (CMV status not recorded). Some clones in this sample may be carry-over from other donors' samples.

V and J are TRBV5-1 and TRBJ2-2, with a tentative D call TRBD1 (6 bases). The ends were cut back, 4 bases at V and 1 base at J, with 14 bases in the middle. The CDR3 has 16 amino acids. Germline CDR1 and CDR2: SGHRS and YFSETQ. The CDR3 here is CASSPTQQGNTGELFF. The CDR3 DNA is TGCGCCAGCAGCCCGACGCAACAGGGGAACACCGGGGAGCTGTTTTTT. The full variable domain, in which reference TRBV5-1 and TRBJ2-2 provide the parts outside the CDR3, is KAGVTQTPRYLIKTRGQQVTLSCSPISGHRSVSWYQQTPGQGLQFLFEYFSETQRNKGNFPGRFSGRQFSNSRSEMNVSTLELGDSALYLCASSPTQQGNTGELFFGEGSRLTVL.

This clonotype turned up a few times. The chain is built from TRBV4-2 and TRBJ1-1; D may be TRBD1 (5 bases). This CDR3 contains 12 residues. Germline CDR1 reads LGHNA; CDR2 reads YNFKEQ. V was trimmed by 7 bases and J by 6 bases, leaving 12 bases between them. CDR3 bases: TGTGCCAGCAAGGGACCGGGGGCTGAAGCTTTCTTT. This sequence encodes CASKGPGAEAFF.